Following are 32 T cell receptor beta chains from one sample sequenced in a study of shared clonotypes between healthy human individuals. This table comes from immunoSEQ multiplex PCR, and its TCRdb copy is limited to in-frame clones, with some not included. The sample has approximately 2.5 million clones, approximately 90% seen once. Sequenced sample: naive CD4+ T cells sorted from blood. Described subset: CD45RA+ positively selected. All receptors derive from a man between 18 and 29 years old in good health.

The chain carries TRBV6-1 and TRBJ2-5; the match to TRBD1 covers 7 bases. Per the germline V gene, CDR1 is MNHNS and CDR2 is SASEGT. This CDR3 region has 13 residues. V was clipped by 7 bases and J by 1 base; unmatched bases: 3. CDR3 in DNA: TGTGCCAGCACCAGGGACAGCCAAGAGACCCAGTACTTC. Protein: CASTRDSQETQYF.

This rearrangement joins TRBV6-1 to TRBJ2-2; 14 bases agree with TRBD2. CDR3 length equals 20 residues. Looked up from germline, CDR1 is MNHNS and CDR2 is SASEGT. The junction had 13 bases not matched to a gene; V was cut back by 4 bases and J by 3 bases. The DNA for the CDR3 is TGTGCCAGCAGTGGATCCGGGACTAGCGGGAGTTCTGTGGACACCGGGGAGCTGTTTTTT. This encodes CASSGSGTSGSSVDTGELFF.

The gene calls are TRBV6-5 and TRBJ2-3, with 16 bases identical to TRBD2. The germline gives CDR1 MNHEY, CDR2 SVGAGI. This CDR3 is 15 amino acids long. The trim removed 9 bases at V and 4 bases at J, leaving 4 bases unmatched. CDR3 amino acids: CASGTSGRGPDTQYF. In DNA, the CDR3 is TGTGCCAGTGGGACTAGCGGGAGGGGCCCAGATACGCAGTATTTT.

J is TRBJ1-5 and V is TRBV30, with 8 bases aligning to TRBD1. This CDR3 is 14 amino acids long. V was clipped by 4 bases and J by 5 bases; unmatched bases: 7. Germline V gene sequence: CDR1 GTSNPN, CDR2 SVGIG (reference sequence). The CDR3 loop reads CAWNGQGRYQPQHF. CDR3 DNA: TGTGCCTGGAACGGACAGGGAAGGTATCAGCCCCAGCATTTT.

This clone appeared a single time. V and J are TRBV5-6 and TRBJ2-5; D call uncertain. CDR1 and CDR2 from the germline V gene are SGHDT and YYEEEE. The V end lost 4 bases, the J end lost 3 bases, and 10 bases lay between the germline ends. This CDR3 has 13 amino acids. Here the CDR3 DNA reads TGTGCCAGCAGCCCGCAACCTAAAGAGACCCAGTACTTC. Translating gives CASSPQPKETQYF.

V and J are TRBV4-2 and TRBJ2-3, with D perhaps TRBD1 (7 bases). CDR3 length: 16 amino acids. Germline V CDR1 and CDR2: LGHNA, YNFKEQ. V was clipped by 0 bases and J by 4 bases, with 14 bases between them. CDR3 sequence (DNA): TGTGCCAGCAGCCAAGAGGAGACAGGGACTCCAGATACGCAGTATTTT. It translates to CASSQEETGTPDTQYF.

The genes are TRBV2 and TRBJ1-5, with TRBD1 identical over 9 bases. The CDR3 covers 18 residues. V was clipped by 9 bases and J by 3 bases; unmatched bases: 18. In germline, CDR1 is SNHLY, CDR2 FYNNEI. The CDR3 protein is CASQRKPSTGGVNQPQHF. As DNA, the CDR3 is TGTGCCAGTCAAAGAAAACCCTCGACAGGGGGAGTCAATCAGCCCCAGCATTTT.

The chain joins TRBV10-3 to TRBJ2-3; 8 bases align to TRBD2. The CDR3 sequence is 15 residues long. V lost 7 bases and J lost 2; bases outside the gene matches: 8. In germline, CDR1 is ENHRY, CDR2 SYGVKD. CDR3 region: CAITARGGTTDTQYF. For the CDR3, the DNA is TGTGCCATCACCGCCCGGGGGGGGACCACAGATACGCAGTATTTT.

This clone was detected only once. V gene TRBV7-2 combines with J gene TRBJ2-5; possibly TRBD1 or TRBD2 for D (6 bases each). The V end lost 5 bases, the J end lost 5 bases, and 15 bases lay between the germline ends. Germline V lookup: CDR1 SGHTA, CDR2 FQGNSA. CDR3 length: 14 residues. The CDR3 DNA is TGTGCCAGCAGCACGACTAGGGGGGCGGAGACCCAGTACTTC. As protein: CASSTTRGAETQYF.

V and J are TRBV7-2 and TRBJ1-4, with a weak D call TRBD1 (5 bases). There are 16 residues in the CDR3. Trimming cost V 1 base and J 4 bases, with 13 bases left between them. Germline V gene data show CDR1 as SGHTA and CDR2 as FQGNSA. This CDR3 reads CASSLGGMGFNEKLFF. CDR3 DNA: TGTGCCAGCAGCTTAGGGGGCATGGGCTTTAATGAAAAACTGTTTTTT.

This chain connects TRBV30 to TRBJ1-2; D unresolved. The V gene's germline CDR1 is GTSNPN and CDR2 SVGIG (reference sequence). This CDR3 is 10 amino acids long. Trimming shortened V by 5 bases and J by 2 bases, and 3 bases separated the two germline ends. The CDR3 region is CAWGNYGYTF. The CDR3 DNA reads TGTGCCTGGGGAAACTATGGCTACACCTTC.

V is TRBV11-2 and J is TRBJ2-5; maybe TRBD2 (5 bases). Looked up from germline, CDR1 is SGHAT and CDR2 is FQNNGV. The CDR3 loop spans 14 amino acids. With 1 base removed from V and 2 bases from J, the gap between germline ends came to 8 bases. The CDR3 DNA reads TGTGCCAGCAGCTTAGCCGGGATGCAAGAGACCCAGTACTTC. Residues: CASSLAGMQETQYF.

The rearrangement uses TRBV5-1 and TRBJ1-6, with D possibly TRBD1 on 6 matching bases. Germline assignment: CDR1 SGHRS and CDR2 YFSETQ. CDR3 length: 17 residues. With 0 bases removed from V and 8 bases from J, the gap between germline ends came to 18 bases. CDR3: CASSLAGGRTVYSPLHF. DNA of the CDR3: TGCGCCAGCAGCTTGGCCGGGGGCAGAACGGTCTATTCACCCCTCCACTTT. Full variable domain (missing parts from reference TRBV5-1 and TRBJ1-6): KAGVTQTPRYLIKTRGQQVTLSCSPISGHRSVSWYQQTPGQGLQFLFEYFSETQRNKGNFPGRFSGRQFSNSRSEMNVSTLELGDSALYLCASSLAGGRTVYSPLHFGNGTRLTVT.

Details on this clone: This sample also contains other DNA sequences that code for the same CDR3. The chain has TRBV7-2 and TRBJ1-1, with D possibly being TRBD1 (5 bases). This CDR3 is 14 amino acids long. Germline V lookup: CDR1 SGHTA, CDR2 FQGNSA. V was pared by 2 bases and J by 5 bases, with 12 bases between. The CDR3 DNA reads TGTGCCAGCAGCTTAAAGGGGCTGGGGACTGAAGCTTTCTTT. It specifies CASSLKGLGTEAFF.

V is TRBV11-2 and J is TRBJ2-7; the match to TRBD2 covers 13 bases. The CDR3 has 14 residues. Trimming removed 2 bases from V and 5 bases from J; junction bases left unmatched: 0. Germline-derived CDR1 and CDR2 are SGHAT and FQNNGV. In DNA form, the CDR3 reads TGTGCCAGCAGCTTAACTAGCGGGGGGGACGAGCAGTACTTC. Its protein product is CASSLTSGGDEQYF.

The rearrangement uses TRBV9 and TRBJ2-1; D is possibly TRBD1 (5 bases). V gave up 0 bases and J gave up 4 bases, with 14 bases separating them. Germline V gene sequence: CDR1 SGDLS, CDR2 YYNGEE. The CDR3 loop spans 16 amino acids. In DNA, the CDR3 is TGTGCCAGCAGCGTAGCCATTAGGGGCTCTTACAATGAGCAGTTCTTC. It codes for CASSVAIRGSYNEQFF. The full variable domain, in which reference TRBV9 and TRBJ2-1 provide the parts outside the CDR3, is DSGVTQTPKHLITATGQRVTLRCSPRSGDLSVYWYQQSLDQGLQFLIQYYNGEERAKGNILERFSAQQFPDLHSELNLSSLELGDSALYFCASSVAIRGSYNEQFFGPGTRLTVL.

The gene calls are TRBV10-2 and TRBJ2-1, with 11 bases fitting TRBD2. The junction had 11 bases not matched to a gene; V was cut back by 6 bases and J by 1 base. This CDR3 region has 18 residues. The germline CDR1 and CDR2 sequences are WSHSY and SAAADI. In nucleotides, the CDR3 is TGCGCCAGCAGGTCGGCTAGCGGGGGGCCGAAGTCCTACAATGAGCAGTTCTTC. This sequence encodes CASRSASGGPKSYNEQFF.

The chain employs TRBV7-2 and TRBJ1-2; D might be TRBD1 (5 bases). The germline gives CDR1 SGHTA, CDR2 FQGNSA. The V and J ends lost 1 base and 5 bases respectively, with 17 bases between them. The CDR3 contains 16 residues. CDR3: CASSLEQVALGYGYTF. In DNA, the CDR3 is TGTGCCAGCAGCTTAGAACAGGTAGCCCTGGGGTATGGCTACACCTTC.

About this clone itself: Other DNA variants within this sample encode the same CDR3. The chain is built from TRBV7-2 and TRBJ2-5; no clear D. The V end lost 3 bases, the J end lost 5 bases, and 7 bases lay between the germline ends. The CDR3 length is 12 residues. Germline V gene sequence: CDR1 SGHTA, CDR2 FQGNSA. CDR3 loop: CASSFYGETQYF. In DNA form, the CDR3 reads TGTGCCAGCAGCTTTTATGGGGAGACCCAGTACTTC.

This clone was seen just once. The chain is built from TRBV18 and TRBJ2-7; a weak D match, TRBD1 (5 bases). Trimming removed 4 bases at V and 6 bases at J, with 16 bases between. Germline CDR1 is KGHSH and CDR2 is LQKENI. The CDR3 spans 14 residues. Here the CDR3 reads CASSRPTEPREQYF. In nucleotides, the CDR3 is TGTGCCAGCTCACGCCCGACAGAGCCCCGCGAGCAGTACTTC.

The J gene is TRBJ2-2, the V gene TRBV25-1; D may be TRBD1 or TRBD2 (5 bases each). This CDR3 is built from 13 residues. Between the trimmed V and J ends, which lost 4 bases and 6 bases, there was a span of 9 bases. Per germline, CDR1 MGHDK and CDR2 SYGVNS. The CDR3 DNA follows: TGTGCCAGCAGTGCCGGGACGGCCGGGGAGCTGTTTTTT. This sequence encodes CASSAGTAGELFF.

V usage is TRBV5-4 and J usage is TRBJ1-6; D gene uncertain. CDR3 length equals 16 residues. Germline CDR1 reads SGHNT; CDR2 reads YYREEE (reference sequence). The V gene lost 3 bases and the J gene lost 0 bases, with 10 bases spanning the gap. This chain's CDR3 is CASSYQRSSYNSPLHF. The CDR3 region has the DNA TGTGCCAGCAGCTACCAGAGGTCCTCCTATAATTCACCCCTCCACTTT.

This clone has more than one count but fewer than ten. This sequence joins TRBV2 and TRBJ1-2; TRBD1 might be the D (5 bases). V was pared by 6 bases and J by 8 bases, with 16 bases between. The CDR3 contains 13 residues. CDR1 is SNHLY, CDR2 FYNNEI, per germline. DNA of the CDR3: TGTGCCAGCAGCACCCCTAAGGGGATGGGCTACACCTTC. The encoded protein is CASSTPKGMGYTF. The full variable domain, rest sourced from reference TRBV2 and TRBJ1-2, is EPEVTQTPSHQVTQMGQEVILRCVPISNHLYFYWYRQILGQKVEFLVSFYNNEISEKSEIFDDQFSVERPDGSNFTLKIRSTKLEDSAMYFCASSTPKGMGYTFGSGTRLTVV.

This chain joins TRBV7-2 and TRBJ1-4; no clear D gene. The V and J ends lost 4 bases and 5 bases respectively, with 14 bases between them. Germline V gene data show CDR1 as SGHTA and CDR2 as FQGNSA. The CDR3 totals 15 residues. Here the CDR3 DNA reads TGTGCCAGCAGCTCTTATCCGGGGTGGAATGAAAAACTGTTTTTT. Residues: CASSSYPGWNEKLFF. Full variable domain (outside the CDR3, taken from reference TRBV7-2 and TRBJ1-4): GAGVSQSPSNKVTEKGKDVELRCDPISGHTALYWYRQSLGQGLEFLIYFQGNSAPDKSGLPSDRFSAERTGGSVSTLTIQRTQQEDSAVYLCASSSYPGWNEKLFFGSGTQLSVL.

The CDR3 sequence: CASSITGTSGSVEQFF. The CDR3 DNA follows: TGTGCCAGCAGCATAACCGGGACTAGCGGGTCTGTTGAGCAGTTCTTC. This rearrangement joins TRBV11-2 to TRBJ2-1; TRBD2 matches 12 bases. Germline trimming cut 5 bases from V and 9 bases from J; bases unmatched to any gene: 11. CDR3 size: 16 residues. From germline, CDR1 is SGHAT and CDR2 FQNNGV.

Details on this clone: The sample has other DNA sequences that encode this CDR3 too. Here the CDR3 reads CASSLGVSYNSPLHF. The DNA for the CDR3 is TGCGCCAGCAGCTTGGGCGTCTCCTATAATTCACCCCTCCACTTT. The chain couples TRBV5-1 to TRBJ1-6; no reliable D call. The CDR3 loop spans 15 amino acids. The germline gives CDR1 SGHRS, CDR2 YFSETQ. Trimming left V 0 bases short and J 0 bases short, with 4 bases between.

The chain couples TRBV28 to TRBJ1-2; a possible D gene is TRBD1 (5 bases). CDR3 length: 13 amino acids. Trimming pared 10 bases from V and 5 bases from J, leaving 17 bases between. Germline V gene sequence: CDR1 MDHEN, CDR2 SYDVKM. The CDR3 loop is CATAGGGRYGYTF. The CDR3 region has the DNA TGTGCCACCGCTGGGGGGGGTCGATATGGCTACACCTTC.

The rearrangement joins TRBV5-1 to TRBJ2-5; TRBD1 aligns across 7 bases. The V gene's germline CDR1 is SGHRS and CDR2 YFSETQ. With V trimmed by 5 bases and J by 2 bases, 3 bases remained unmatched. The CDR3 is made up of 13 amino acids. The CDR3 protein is CASRPQGQETQYF. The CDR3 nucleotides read TGCGCCAGCAGGCCACAGGGGCAAGAGACCCAGTACTTC.

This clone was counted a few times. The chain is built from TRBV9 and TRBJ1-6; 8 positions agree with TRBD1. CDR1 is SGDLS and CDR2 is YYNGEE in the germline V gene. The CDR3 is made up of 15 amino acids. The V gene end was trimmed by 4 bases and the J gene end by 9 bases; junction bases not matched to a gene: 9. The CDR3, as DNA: TGTGCCAGCAGCACTCGGACAGGGTGGGGTTCACCCCTCCACTTT. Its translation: CASSTRTGWGSPLHF.

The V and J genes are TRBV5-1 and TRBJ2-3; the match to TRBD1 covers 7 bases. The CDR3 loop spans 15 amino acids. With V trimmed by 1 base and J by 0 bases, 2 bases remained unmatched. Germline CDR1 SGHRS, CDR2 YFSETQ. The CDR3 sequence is CASSLKGASTDTQYF. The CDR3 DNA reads TGCGCCAGCAGCTTGAAGGGGGCCAGCACAGATACGCAGTATTTT.

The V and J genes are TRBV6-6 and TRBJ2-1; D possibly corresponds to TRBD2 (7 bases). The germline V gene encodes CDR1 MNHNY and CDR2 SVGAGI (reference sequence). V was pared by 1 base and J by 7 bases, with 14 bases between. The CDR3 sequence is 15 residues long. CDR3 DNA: TGTGCCAGCAGTTACTGGGGAGGGGGGGAAAATGAGCAGTTCTTC. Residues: CASSYWGGGENEQFF.

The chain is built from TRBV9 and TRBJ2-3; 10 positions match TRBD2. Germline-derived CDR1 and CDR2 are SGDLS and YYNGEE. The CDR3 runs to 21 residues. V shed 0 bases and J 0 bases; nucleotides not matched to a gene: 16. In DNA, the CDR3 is TGTGCCAGCAGCGTAGAAGGGCTAGCGGGAGACCTTCCCACTAGCACAGATACGCAGTATTTT. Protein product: CASSVEGLAGDLPTSTDTQYF.